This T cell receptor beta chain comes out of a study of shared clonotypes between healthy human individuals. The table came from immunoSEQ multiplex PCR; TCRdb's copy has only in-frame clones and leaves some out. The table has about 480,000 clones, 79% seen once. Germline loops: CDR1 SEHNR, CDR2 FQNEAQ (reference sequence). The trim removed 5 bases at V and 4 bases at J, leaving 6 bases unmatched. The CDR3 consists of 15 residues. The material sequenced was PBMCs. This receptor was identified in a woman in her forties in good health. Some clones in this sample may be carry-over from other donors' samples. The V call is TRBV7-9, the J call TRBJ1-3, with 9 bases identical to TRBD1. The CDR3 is CASSLPGTGGNTIYF. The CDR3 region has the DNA TGTGCCAGCAGCCTACCGGGGACAGGGGGAAACACCATATATTTT.